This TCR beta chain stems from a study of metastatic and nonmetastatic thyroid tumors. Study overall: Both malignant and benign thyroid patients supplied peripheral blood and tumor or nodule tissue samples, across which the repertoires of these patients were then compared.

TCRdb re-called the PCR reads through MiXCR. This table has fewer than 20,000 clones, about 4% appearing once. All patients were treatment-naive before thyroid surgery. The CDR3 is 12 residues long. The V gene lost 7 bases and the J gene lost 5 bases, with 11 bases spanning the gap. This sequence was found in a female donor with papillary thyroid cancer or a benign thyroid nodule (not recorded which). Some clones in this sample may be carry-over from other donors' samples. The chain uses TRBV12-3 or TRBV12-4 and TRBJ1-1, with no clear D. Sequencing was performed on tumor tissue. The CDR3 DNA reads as TGTGCCAGCATCCCGGGAGGGACTGAAGCTTTCTTT. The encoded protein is CASIPGGTEAFF.